This T cell receptor (beta chain) was captured by sequencing in a study of T cell responses to AZD1222 COVID-19 vaccine. At the level of the study: Second-dose groups at about 4 or about 12 weeks were pooled.

V was trimmed by 7 bases and J by 1 base, leaving 16 bases between them. Germline CDR1 reads SGHRS; CDR2 reads YFSETQ. The CDR3 is 15 residues long. Method: immunoSEQ multiplex PCR; TCRdb's copy keeps in-frame clones and lacks some. The sample holds some 90,000 clones; nearly 90% are singletons and the top ten take approximately 21%. The clonotype originates from an adult in good health. The chain carries TRBV5-1 and TRBJ2-3, with D possibly being TRBD2 (6 bases). The source was peripheral blood, collected on day 0 of AZD1222 vaccination. This CDR3 reads CASSWRGAGTDTQYF. In nucleotides, the CDR3 is TGCGCCAGCTCCTGGAGGGGCGCCGGCACAGATACGCAGTATTTT. The full variable domain, completed using reference TRBV5-1 and TRBJ2-3, is KAGVTQTPRYLIKTRGQQVTLSCSPISGHRSVSWYQQTPGQGLQFLFEYFSETQRNKGNFPGRFSGRQFSNSRSEMNVSTLELGDSALYLCASSWRGAGTDTQYFGPGTRLTVL.